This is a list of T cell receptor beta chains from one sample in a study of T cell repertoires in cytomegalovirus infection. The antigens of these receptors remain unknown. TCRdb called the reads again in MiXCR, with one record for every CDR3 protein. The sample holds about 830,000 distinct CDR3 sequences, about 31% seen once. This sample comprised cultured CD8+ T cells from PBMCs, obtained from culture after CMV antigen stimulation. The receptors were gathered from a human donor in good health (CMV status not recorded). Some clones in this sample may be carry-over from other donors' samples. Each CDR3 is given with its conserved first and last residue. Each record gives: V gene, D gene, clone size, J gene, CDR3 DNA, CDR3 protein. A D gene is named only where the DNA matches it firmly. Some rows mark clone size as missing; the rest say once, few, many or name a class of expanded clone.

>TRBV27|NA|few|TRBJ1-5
TGTGCCAGCAGCCCCTGGGGGCAGGGCAATCAGCCCCAGCATTTT
CASSPWGQGNQPQHF
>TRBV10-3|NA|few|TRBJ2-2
TGTGCCATCAGTGAGTGGTCGGGGGGCCCGAACACCGGGGAGCTGTTTTTT
CAISEWSGGPNTGELFF
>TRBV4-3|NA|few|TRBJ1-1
TGCGCCAGCAGCCAAGATCGGGAGGGGATGAACACTGAAGCTTTCTTT
CASSQDREGMNTEAFF
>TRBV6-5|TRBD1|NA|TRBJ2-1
TGTGCCAGCAGTCCAACAGGGGGTCGTTGGAATGAGCAGTTCTTC
CASSPTGGRWNEQFF
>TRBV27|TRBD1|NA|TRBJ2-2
TGTGCCAGCAGTTTATATACAGGGGCGAACACCGGGGAGCTGTTTTTT
CASSLYTGANTGELFF
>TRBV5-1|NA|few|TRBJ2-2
TGCGCCAGTAGGAGCGGACACACGAACACCGGGGAGCTGTTTTTT
CASRSGHTNTGELFF
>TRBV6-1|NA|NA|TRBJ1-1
TGTGCCAGCAGTGAAGGGGCTTTCTTT
CASSEGAFF
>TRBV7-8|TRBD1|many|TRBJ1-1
TGTGCCAGCAGCTCAGGACAGGGTTTTGTAGACACTGAAGCTTTCTTT
CASSSGQGFVDTEAFF
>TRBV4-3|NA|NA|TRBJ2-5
TGCGCCAGCAGCCAAGACGACAAGGGGGGGACCCAGTACTTC
CASSQDDKGGTQYF
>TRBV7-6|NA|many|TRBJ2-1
TGTGCCAGCAGCTTAGCCGGGAGTTATGAGCAGTTCTTC
CASSLAGSYEQFF
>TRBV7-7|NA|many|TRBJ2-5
TGTGCTAGCAGCTTAGCGAACCAAGAGACCCAGTACTTC
CASSLANQETQYF
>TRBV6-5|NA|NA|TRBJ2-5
TGTGCCAGCTTTTCTCGGACGGAAGAGACCCAGTACTTC
CASFSRTEETQYF
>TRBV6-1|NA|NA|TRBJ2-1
TGTGCCAGCAGTCTCATACAGGGAGCCCTCAGGGATGAGCCGTTCTTC
CASSLIQGALRDEPFF
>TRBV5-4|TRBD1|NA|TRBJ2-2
TGTGCCAGCAGCCCGTTTGGACAGGGGAACACCGGGGAGCTGTTTTTT
CASSPFGQGNTGELFF
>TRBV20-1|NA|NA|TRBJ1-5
TGCAGTGCTAGAGAGGGGCAGTGGAGCAATCAGCCCCAGCATTTT
CSAREGQWSNQPQHF
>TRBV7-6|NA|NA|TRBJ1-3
TGTGCCAGCGGGTACAGGGAAACTGGAAACACCATATATTTT
CASGYRETGNTIYF
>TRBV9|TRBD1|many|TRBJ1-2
TGTGCCAGCAGCTTGACAGGGTACACAGCTAACTATGGCTACACCTTC
CASSLTGYTANYGYTF
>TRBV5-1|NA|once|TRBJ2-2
TGCGCCAGCAGCGAGCTGCGACTGATGAACACCGGGGAGCTGTTTTTT
CASSELRLMNTGELFF
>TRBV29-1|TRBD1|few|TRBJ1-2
TGCAGCGTTGGGATGACAGGGTCGGGCTATGGCTACACCTTC
CSVGMTGSGYGYTF
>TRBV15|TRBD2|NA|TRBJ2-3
TGTGCCACCAAAAAGGGACTAGCGGGGTCAGATACGCAGTATTTT
CATKKGLAGSDTQYF
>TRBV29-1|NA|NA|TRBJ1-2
TGCAGCGTTGAAGAGAGATATGGCTACACCTTC
CSVEERYGYTF
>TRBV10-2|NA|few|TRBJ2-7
TGCGCCAGCAGTGAGTTTTGGGGACTGGGCTCCTACGAGCAGTACTTC
CASSEFWGLGSYEQYF
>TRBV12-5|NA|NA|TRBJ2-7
TGTGCTAGTGGTTTCTACAGGGGAGGGACCTACGAGCAGTACTTC
CASGFYRGGTYEQYF
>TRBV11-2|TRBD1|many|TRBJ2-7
TGTGCCAGCAGCCAACGACCCTACAGGGGGAAGGACTACGAGCAGTACTTC
CASSQRPYRGKDYEQYF
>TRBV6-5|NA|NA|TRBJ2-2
TGTGCCAGCAGTTGGGCCCCCGACGGTGAGCTGTTTTTT
CASSWAPDGELFF
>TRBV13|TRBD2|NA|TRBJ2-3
TGTGCCAGCAGCTTTAGCGGGGGGTATGAAGATACGCAGTATTTT
CASSFSGGYEDTQYF
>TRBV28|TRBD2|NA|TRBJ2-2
TGTGCCAGCAGTTCCTTTCGGGGGGGTAGCACCGGGGAGCTGTTTTTT
CASSSFRGGSTGELFF
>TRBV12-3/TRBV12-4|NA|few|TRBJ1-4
TGTGCCAGCAGTCCGAATAAGAGGTGGGAGGTAACTAATGAAAAACTGTTTTTT
CASSPNKRWEVTNEKLFF
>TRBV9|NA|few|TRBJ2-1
TGTGCCAGCAGCACTAGGGGCGCGGGACCCTCCTACAATGAGCAGTTCTTC
CASSTRGAGPSYNEQFF
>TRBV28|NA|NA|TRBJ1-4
TGTGCCAGCAGTTATAAAAGGGGAACTAATGAAAAACTGTTTTTT
CASSYKRGTNEKLFF
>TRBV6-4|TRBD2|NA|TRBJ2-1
TGTGCCAGCAGTGACGCAGCGGGGGTCTTAGATGAGCAGTTCTTC
CASSDAAGVLDEQFF
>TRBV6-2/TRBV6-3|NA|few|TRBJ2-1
TGTGCCAGCAGTCCCCCCCAGGGTTTCGTCTACAATGAGCAGTTCTTC
CASSPPQGFVYNEQFF
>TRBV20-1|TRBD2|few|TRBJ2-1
TGCAGTGCTAGAGATATGGCGGGGGGGCCCTACTACAATGAGCAGTTCTTC
CSARDMAGGPYYNEQFF
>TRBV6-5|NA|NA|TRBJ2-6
TGTGCCAGCAGGCGCTCTGGGGCCAACGTCCTGACTTTC
CASRRSGANVLTF
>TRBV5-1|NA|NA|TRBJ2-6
TGCGCCAGCAGTCTGAGGGGGGCGAATGGGGCCAACGTCCTGACTTTC
CASSLRGANGANVLTF
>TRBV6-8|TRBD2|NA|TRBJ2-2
TGTGCCAGACGGGAGGGCACCGGGGAGCTGTTTTTT
CARREGTGELFF
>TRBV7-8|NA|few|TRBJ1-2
TGTGCCAGCAGCTTAGAAACGGGAGACTATGGCTACACCTTC
CASSLETGDYGYTF
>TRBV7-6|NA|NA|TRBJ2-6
TGTGCCAGCAGCTTAGTTTTCCGCTCTGGGGCCAACGTCCTGACTTTC
CASSLVFRSGANVLTF